The 20 T cell receptor beta chains below come from one sample, sequenced in a study of cytomegalovirus exposure and HLA in healthy donors. Vbeta (60) and Jbeta (13) primers were used in the PCR. Assay: immunoSEQ multiplex PCR; the TCRdb copy retains only in-frame clones and omits some. The sample lists some 190,000 clones; more than 75% were seen once. Sequenced input: PBMCs. These receptors originate from a young woman in good health and CMV-seropositive.

With respect to this clone: An end of the junction differs from the germline gene, which may be a read error. The genes are TRBV4-3 and TRBJ2-6; 7 nucleotides match TRBD1. This CDR3 contains 18 residues. Germline CDR1 reads LGHNA; CDR2 reads YSLEER. This CDR3 is CASSHGGTAISGANGLTF. In nucleotides, the CDR3 is TGCGCCAGCAGCCACGGTGGGACAGCAATCTCTGGGGCCAACGGCCTGACTTTC.

As for this clone: Other DNA sequences in this specimen translate into the identical CDR3. The rearrangement joins TRBV7-2 to TRBJ2-3, with 7 positions matching TRBD1. Germline V gene data show CDR1 as SGHTA and CDR2 as FQGNSA. The CDR3 is made up of 15 amino acids. The ends lost 3 bases at V and 0 bases at J; junction bases unmatched: 3. The CDR3 loop is CASSFTGVSTDTQYF. The CDR3 coding sequence is TGTGCCAGCAGCTTTACAGGGGTGAGCACAGATACGCAGTATTTT.

This chain connects TRBV7-2 to TRBJ2-7; TRBD2 matches 7 bases. This CDR3 comprises 14 residues. V trimming: 0 bases; J trimming: 1 base; junction bases outside the gene matches: 0. Germline V gene lookup returns CDR1 SGHTA and CDR2 FQGNSA. Written as DNA, the CDR3 is TGTGCCAGCAGCTTAGCGGGGGGGTCCTACGAGCAGTACTTC. This gives the protein CASSLAGGSYEQYF.

The J gene is TRBJ1-1, the V gene TRBV14; maybe TRBD1 (5 bases). Germline V gene lookup returns CDR1 SGHDN and CDR2 FVKESK. The CDR3 contains 18 residues. Trimming took off 3 bases at V and 11 bases at J, with 31 bases between the two ends. The CDR3 DNA reads TGTGCCAGCAGCCAGGTTACAGGAGACCCCAATCGCTGGCGTAGGGCTTTCTTT. This gives the protein CASSQVTGDPNRWRRAFF.

The chain is built from TRBV5-4 and TRBJ2-3, with D perhaps matching TRBD1 (5 bases). This CDR3 is built from 15 residues. The germline V gene has CDR1 SGHNT and CDR2 YYREEE (reference sequence). Trimming removed 0 bases at V and 3 bases at J, with 11 bases between. The chain's CDR3 is CASSLGRVGTDTQYF. For the CDR3, the DNA is TGTGCCAGCAGCTTGGGCAGGGTGGGGACAGATACGCAGTATTTT.

The chain employs TRBV4-3 and TRBJ1-6; the match to TRBD1 covers 11 bases. V lost 4 bases to trimming and J lost 10 bases; unmatched junction nucleotides: 6. The CDR3 runs to 15 residues. Per germline, CDR1 LGHNA and CDR2 YSLEER. CDR3 protein: CASSPLGDRGSPLHF. The CDR3 nucleotides read TGCGCCAGCAGCCCGCTGGGGGACAGGGGGTCACCCCTCCACTTT.

The chain couples TRBV25-1 to TRBJ1-4; 11 bases agree with TRBD1. The CDR3 contains 15 residues. J was trimmed by 7 bases and V by 5 bases; bases with no gene match: 6. CDR1 is MGHDK and CDR2 is SYGVNS in the germline V gene. CDR3 nucleotides: TGTGCCAGCAGTCCTCGGACAGGGGGCGTTGAAAAACTGTTTTTT. Amino acids: CASSPRTGGVEKLFF. The full variable domain, with the rest looked up from reference TRBV25-1 and TRBJ1-4, is EADIYQTPRYLVIGTGKKITLECSQTMGHDKMYWYQQDPGMELHLIHYSYGVNSTEKGDLSSESTVSRIRTEHFPLTLESARPSHTSQYLCASSPRTGGVEKLFFGSGTQLSVL.

The rearrangement uses TRBV11-3 and TRBJ2-3, with 7 bases fitting TRBD1. The V and J ends lost 1 base and 4 bases, in that order; junction bases with no gene match: 2. The CDR3 length is 14 residues. Germline values: CDR1 SGHNT, CDR2 YENEEA. This CDR3 is CASSLGQGADTQYF. In DNA form, the CDR3 reads TGTGCCAGCAGCTTAGGGCAGGGGGCAGATACGCAGTATTTT.

This clone has more than one count but fewer than ten. The rearrangement joins TRBV7-9 to TRBJ2-7; perhaps TRBD1 as D (6 bases). Trimming shortened V by 6 bases and J by 3 bases, and 15 bases separated the two germline ends. The germline V gene has CDR1 SEHNR and CDR2 FQNEAQ (reference sequence). The CDR3 covers 14 residues. The CDR3 reads CASSFTGQGYEQYF. CDR3 nucleotides: TGTGCCAGCAGTTTCACAGGGCAGGGCTACGAGCAGTACTTC.

J is TRBJ1-3 and V is TRBV7-2; 7 bases line up with TRBD1. This CDR3 has 15 amino acids. Per germline, CDR1 SGHTA and CDR2 FQGNSA. Trimming removed 5 bases from V and 2 bases from J; junction bases left unmatched: 6. CDR3: CASSPTGFTGNTIYF. CDR3 nucleotide sequence: TGTGCCAGCAGCCCGACAGGGTTTACTGGAAACACCATATATTTT. The full variable domain, in which reference TRBV7-2 and TRBJ1-3 provide the parts outside the CDR3, is GAGVSQSPSNKVTEKGKDVELRCDPISGHTALYWYRQSLGQGLEFLIYFQGNSAPDKSGLPSDRFSAERTGGSVSTLTIQRTQQEDSAVYLCASSPTGFTGNTIYFGEGSWLTVV.

The J gene is TRBJ1-2, the V gene TRBV6-6, with no clear D. Looked up from germline, CDR1 is MNHNY and CDR2 is SVGAGI (reference sequence). The CDR3 loop spans 16 amino acids. V was cut by 1 base and J by 3 bases, with 15 bases left in between. The CDR3 DNA reads as TGTGCCAGCAGTTACTGGAGCCCGCTCGGGGACTATGGCTACACCTTC. As protein: CASSYWSPLGDYGYTF.

This clone was detected a few times. The chain links TRBV11-2 to TRBJ1-4, with a possible D match to TRBD1 (5 bases). Germline V lookup: CDR1 SGHAT, CDR2 FQNNGV. There are 15 residues in the CDR3. V gave up 6 bases and J gave up 3 bases, with 14 bases separating them. In DNA, the CDR3 is TGTGCCAGCAGGCAGACGGGGGTCTCTAATGAAAAACTGTTTTTT. This translates into CASRQTGVSNEKLFF.

The chain recombines TRBV28 with TRBJ1-2, with 8 bases matching TRBD1. The ends lost 7 bases at V and 7 bases at J; junction bases unmatched: 5. This CDR3 is 12 amino acids long. The germline V gene encodes CDR1 MDHEN and CDR2 SYDVKM. The CDR3: CASTTGGSGYTF. The CDR3 DNA is TGTGCCAGCACCACAGGGGGGTCTGGCTACACCTTC.

The V call is TRBV6-5, the J call TRBJ1-2, with unresolved D. The CDR3 runs 16 residues. With 0 bases removed from V and 0 bases from J, the gap between germline ends came to 11 bases. The germline V gene encodes CDR1 MNHEY and CDR2 SVGAGI. CDR3 nucleotides: TGTGCCAGCAGTTACTCACCAAAGGAGCCTAACTATGGCTACACCTTC. This sequence encodes CASSYSPKEPNYGYTF.

This clone appeared a few times. The gene calls are TRBV30 and TRBJ1-5; 11 bases align to TRBD1. V was pared by 2 bases and J by 5 bases, with 14 bases of the junction left unmatched. CDR3 length: 18 amino acids. CDR1 and CDR2 (germline): GTSNPN, SVGIG (reference sequence). CDR3 sequence: CAWSPSGQGVSLYQPQHF. In DNA form, the CDR3 reads TGTGCCTGGAGTCCCTCGGGACAGGGGGTCTCTCTTTATCAGCCCCAGCATTTT.

The genes are TRBV7-9 and TRBJ1-1; tentative D call: TRBD1 (6 bases). Trimming removed 5 bases from V and 6 bases from J, with 10 bases in between. The CDR3 totals 12 residues. Germline CDR1 reads SEHNR; CDR2 reads FQNEAQ (reference sequence). As DNA, the CDR3 is TGTGCCAGCAGCGGCACAGGGTCTGAAGCTTTCTTT. This translates into CASSGTGSEAFF.

The gene calls are TRBV4-1 and TRBJ2-7; 11 bases line up with TRBD1. The CDR3 contains 15 residues. Germline V lookup: CDR1 MGHRA, CDR2 YSYEKL. V shed 3 bases, J shed 2 bases, and the junction held 3 bases outside the gene matches. In nucleotides, the CDR3 is TGCGCCAGCAGCCACCCGGGACAGGGGGCCTACGAGCAGTACTTC. Residues: CASSHPGQGAYEQYF.

The chain couples TRBV6-6 to TRBJ2-7, with D perhaps matching TRBD2 (7 bases). V shed 6 bases and J shed 3 bases, with 21 bases lying between them. CDR1 and CDR2 from the germline V gene are MNHNY and SVGAGI (reference sequence). CDR3 length equals 16 residues. CDR3 protein: CASSPWGGPGGYEQYF. The CDR3 DNA follows: TGTGCCAGCAGCCCCTGGGGGGGGCCCGGAGGCTACGAGCAGTACTTC.

V is TRBV5-4 and J is TRBJ2-2; the match to TRBD2 covers 11 bases. The CDR3 totals 16 residues. Per germline, CDR1 SGHNT and CDR2 YYREEE (reference sequence). V lost 4 bases to trimming and J lost 4 bases; unmatched junction nucleotides: 6. The CDR3 loop reads CASSPLSGGGTGELFF. In DNA, the CDR3 is TGTGCCAGCAGCCCGCTTAGCGGGGGGGGCACCGGGGAGCTGTTTTTT.

The chain links TRBV11-3 to TRBJ1-1; possibly TRBD1 for D (5 bases). Germline loops: CDR1 SGHNT, CDR2 YENEEA. V lost 2 bases, J lost 4 bases, and 14 bases lay in between. This CDR3 region has 15 residues. The CDR3 DNA reads as TGTGCCAGCAGCTTATGGGTCGGGGGTAGCACTGAAGCTTTCTTT. This codes for CASSLWVGGSTEAFF.